Listed below are T cell receptor beta chains from one sample, sequenced in a study of early T cells in non-severe SARS-CoV-2 infection. Each CDR3 protein gets one entry after TCRdb re-called the 5' RACE reads with MiXCR. The sample includes under 65,000 distinct CDR3 sequences, 13% of them seen just once. This material consisted of whole blood, taken at baseline. These receptors were taken from an adult who was a healthcare worker with PCR-confirmed SARS-CoV-2 infection or an uninfected control (not recorded which). Each CDR3 is given with its conserved first and last residue. A D gene is named only where the DNA matches it firmly. Clone size is not always given. Where it is, it says once, few, many or a class for expanded clones.

D,J,size,V,CDR3,DNA
TRBD1,TRBJ2-5,few,TRBV20-1,CSARRGRETQYF,TGCAGTGCTAGAAGGGGGCGAGAGACCCAGTACTTC
-,TRBJ2-7,-,TRBV11-2,CASSPPGTASYEQYF,TGTGCCAGCAGCCCTCCCGGGACGGCCTCCTACGAGCAGTACTTC
-,TRBJ1-1,-,TRBV7-7,CASFPGTLKGAFF,TGTGCTAGCTTTCCCGGGACACTGAAAGGCGCTTTCTTT
-,TRBJ1-1,few,TRBV12-3/TRBV12-4,CASKQGARGHHTEAFF,TGTGCCAGCAAACAAGGGGCCAGGGGCCACCACACTGAAGCTTTCTTT
TRBD1,TRBJ2-5,many,TRBV6-5,CASSPSVRGPLETQYF,TGTGCCAGCAGTCCCTCGGTCAGGGGGCCGCTAGAGACCCAGTACTTC
-,TRBJ2-7,few,TRBV11-2,CASSSGAYEQYF,TGTGCCAGCAGCTCGGGAGCCTACGAGCAGTACTTC
-,TRBJ2-7,few,TRBV7-6,CASSLGGFTYEQYF,TGTGCCAGCAGCCTGGGGGGATTCACCTACGAGCAGTACTTC
TRBD1,TRBJ1-3,few,TRBV11-2,CASSLTGAHGNTIYF,TGTGCCAGCAGCTTGACAGGGGCGCATGGAAACACCATATATTTT
TRBD1,TRBJ1-6,-,TRBV25-1,CASSEWGTGSGSPLHF,TGTGCCAGCAGTGAATGGGGGACAGGGTCGGGATCACCCCTCCACTTT
-,TRBJ2-1,-,TRBV5-8,CASRGRKGKYEQFF,TGTGCCAGCAGGGGGAGGAAGGGGAAATATGAGCAGTTCTTC
-,TRBJ1-2,-,TRBV3-1,CASSRRAGASGEGYTF,TGTGCCAGCAGCCGCCGAGCGGGGGCAAGTGGGGAAGGCTACACCTTC
TRBD2,TRBJ2-3,many,TRBV27,CASSLSLAGGADTQYF,TGTGCCAGCAGTTTATCTCTAGCGGGGGGAGCAGATACGCAGTATTTT
TRBD1,TRBJ1-1,-,TRBV30,CAWSAFTGAGEAFF,TGTGCCTGGAGTGCCTTCACAGGGGCCGGTGAAGCTTTCTTT
-,TRBJ2-7,-,TRBV28,CASSPTGQGTSYEQYF,TGTGCCAGCAGTCCTACAGGCCAGGGGACCTCCTACGAGCAGTACTTC
TRBD2,TRBJ2-2,many,TRBV11-2,CASSLSLAANTGELFF,TGTGCCAGCAGCTTAAGTCTAGCGGCGAACACCGGGGAGCTGTTTTTT
-,TRBJ2-3,many,TRBV27,CASSLTVGRDTQYF,TGTGCCAGCAGCCTTACTGTGGGCAGAGATACGCAGTATTTT
-,TRBJ2-7,many,TRBV6-2/TRBV6-3,CASSQTRYEQYF,TGTGCCAGCAGCCAGACACGCTACGAGCAGTACTTC
TRBD2,TRBJ2-7,-,TRBV6-6,CASSSPAGGTYEQYF,TGTGCCAGCAGTTCGCCAGCGGGAGGCACCTACGAGCAGTACTTC
-,TRBJ2-3,many,TRBV20-1,CSAADSGSSTDTQYF,TGCAGTGCTGCAGATAGCGGTTCTAGCACAGATACGCAGTATTTT
-,TRBJ1-4,few,TRBV19,CASRTGITTNEKLFF,TGTGCCAGCCGGACCGGGATCACAACTAATGAAAAACTGTTTTTT
-,TRBJ1-4,-,TRBV24-1,CATSDPQGVGGEKLFF,TGTGCCACCAGTGATCCACAGGGAGTGGGAGGTGAAAAACTGTTTTTT
-,TRBJ1-1,many,TRBV12-3/TRBV12-4,CASRGDRNTEAFF,TGTGCCAGCCGGGGGGACCGGAACACTGAAGCTTTCTTT
-,TRBJ2-7,many,TRBV27,CASSPGTLYEQYF,TGTGCCAGCAGTCCCGGGACTCTATACGAGCAGTACTTC
TRBD2,TRBJ2-7,few,TRBV29-1,CSVEDLGTRGREQYF,TGCAGCGTTGAAGATCTGGGGACTAGGGGTAGGGAGCAGTACTTC
TRBD1,TRBJ1-2,-,TRBV6-5,CASRSGQGSGYTF,TGTGCCAGCAGGTCTGGACAGGGGAGTGGCTACACCTTC
TRBD2,TRBJ2-3,-,TRBV4-2,CASRAGGLGTDTQYF,TGTGCCAGCAGGGCCGGGGGACTAGGCACAGATACGCAGTATTTT
-,TRBJ2-2,many,TRBV4-3,CASSPEGANTGELFF,TGCGCCAGCAGCCCGGAAGGGGCGAACACCGGGGAGCTGTTTTTT
-,TRBJ1-1,-,TRBV12-3/TRBV12-4,CASSLWRAEAFF,TGTGCCAGCAGTTTATGGAGGGCTGAAGCTTTCTTT
-,TRBJ2-7,-,TRBV3-1,CASSQGHSSYEQYF,TGTGCCAGCAGCCAAGGTCACAGCTCCTACGAGCAGTACTTC
TRBD2,TRBJ2-7,many,TRBV30,CAGTEAGIGYEQYF,TGTGCCGGTACCGAAGCGGGAATTGGATACGAGCAGTACTTC
-,TRBJ1-1,few,TRBV20-1,CSARVRFEAFF,TGCAGTGCTAGAGTTCGATTTGAAGCTTTCTTT
-,TRBJ2-3,-,TRBV7-2,CASSLPFGGGLTDTQYF,TGTGCCAGCAGCTTACCCTTTGGAGGGGGATTGACAGATACGCAGTATTTT
-,TRBJ1-6,-,TRBV27,CASSYKSGTANSPLHF,TGTGCCAGCAGTTATAAATCCGGGACGGCAAATTCACCCCTCCACTTT
-,TRBJ1-2,-,TRBV11-2,CASSLETFYGYTF,TGTGCCAGCAGCTTAGAGACATTCTATGGCTACACCTTC
-,TRBJ1-1,-,TRBV28,CASSLGPPSTEAFF,TGTGCCAGCAGTTTAGGACCCCCGAGCACTGAAGCTTTCTTT
-,TRBJ1-2,-,TRBV20-1,CSAYPGGYGYTF,TGCAGTGCGTACCCTGGAGGATATGGCTACACCTTC
TRBD1,TRBJ1-1,-,TRBV23-1,CASSHPEHGDRGRRTEAFF,TGCGCCAGCAGTCATCCGGAGCACGGGGACAGGGGGCGAAGAACTGAAGCTTTCTTT
-,TRBJ2-3,-,TRBV19,CASSILARAGSTDTQYF,TGTGCCAGTAGTATATTGGCCCGCGCTGGTAGCACAGATACGCAGTATTTT